This T cell receptor beta chain emerged from a study of OX40 agonist ivuxolimab in advanced cancers. At the level of the study: With a range of about 20 to 79, age averaged 60 years, and 75% to 90% were male. Findings and caveats of the study: Also showing low normalized T-cell clonal expansion were some of the nonresponders.

Concerning this clone: Its antigen remains unidentified.

Clones were sequenced by immunoSEQ multiplex PCR, and TCRdb holds only the in-frame ones, with some missing. This repertoire shows around 100,000 clones, about 88% found once; its top ten account for approximately 0.16%. The CDR3 is 13 amino acids. V lost 3 bases to trimming and J lost 7 bases; unmatched junction nucleotides: 4. Germline loops: CDR1 SGHTA, CDR2 FQGTGA. This chain connects TRBV7-3 to TRBJ2-7; 9 bases match TRBD2. This sequence originates from an adult with an advanced solid tumor such as melanoma, head and neck, liver or kidney cancer. The specimen comprised CD4+ or CD8+ T cells sorted from blood, sampled in a trial of the OX40 agonist ivuxolimab. This CDR3 reads CASSLALAGEQYF. CDR3 coding DNA: TGTGCCAGCAGCTTGGCCCTAGCGGGGGAGCAGTACTTC.